The clone carrying this TCR beta chain was seen only a few times. Data came from immunoSEQ multiplex PCR; TCRdb stores just in-frame clones and leaves some out. The sample contains 200,000 to 300,000 clones, about 85% of which appear only once. The data originate from a study of blood T cell repertoires in COVID-19. Study overall: COVID-19 samples, acute and convalescent, were from the United States, Italy and Spain.

CDR1 LNHDA and CDR2 SQIVND come from the germline V gene (reference sequence). V lost 3 bases and J lost 3, with 9 bases in between. The CDR3 runs 13 residues. The rearrangement joins TRBV19 to TRBJ2-7, with a tentative D call TRBD1 (6 bases). The receptor's source is a man younger than 30 with active or convalescent COVID-19. Sequencing input: peripheral blood. CDR3 sequence: CASSIGDIYEQYF. The CDR3 region has the DNA TGTGCCAGTAGTATCGGGGACATCTACGAGCAGTACTTC.